Listed below are T cell receptor beta chains from one sample, sequenced in a study of blood T cells in healthy people across ages. MiXCR, applied by TCRdb to the 5' RACE reads, yields one record per CDR3 protein. The sample includes more than 1,400,000 distinct CDR3 sequences, approximately 40% of them seen just once. Sequencing was carried out using blood. These TCRs come from a woman younger than 30 in good health. CDR3s include the opening cysteine and the closing phenylalanine or tryptophan. A D gene is named only where the DNA matches it firmly. Not every row has a clone size; where given, it reads once, few, many or a size class.

cdr3_nt cdr3_aa v_call clone_size j_call d_call
TGTGCCAGCAGTTTAAAGGGGTTTGTCACTGAAGCTTTCTTT CASSLKGFVTEAFF TRBV6-5 . TRBJ1-1 .
TGCGCCAGCAGTCTCTGGGGGGAGAGCAATCAGCCCCAGCATTTT CASSLWGESNQPQHF TRBV4-1 few TRBJ1-5 .
TGTGCCAGCAGCCCCGGGGACTCGGGCACTGAAGCTTTCTTT CASSPGDSGTEAFF TRBV7-9 . TRBJ1-1 .
TGTGCCAGCAGTATACCGACTAGTGTTCAGACCCAGTACTTC CASSIPTSVQTQYF TRBV12-3/TRBV12-4 once TRBJ2-5 .
TGTGCCAGCAGCCGAGGACAGGGGGCTTTGACCTACGAGCAGTACTTC CASSRGQGALTYEQYF TRBV6-6 few TRBJ2-7 TRBD1
TGTGCCAGCAGCGTAGGATCTGAAATACGATTTAAAACCTACAATGAGCAGTTCTTC CASSVGSEIRFKTYNEQFF TRBV9 . TRBJ2-1 .
TGCGCCAGCAGCCAAGATGCCCAGCCCTGGGAGGGCTACACCTTC CASSQDAQPWEGYTF TRBV4-1 few TRBJ1-2 .
TGCGCCAGCAGTCGCGGGGGGGCCGACGGGGAGCTGTTTTTT CASSRGGADGELFF TRBV5-1 . TRBJ2-2 TRBD2
TGCAGTGCTAGAGATTTGGGGATCTCTCAGCCCCCAACTAATGAAAAACTGTTTTTT CSARDLGISQPPTNEKLFF TRBV20-1 few TRBJ1-4 .
TGTGCCAGCAGCCGGGGCGAAAGGGGCGGCTATGGCTACACCTTC CASSRGERGGYGYTF TRBV7-2 few TRBJ1-2 .
TGCAGTGCTAGAGATCAGGCAGTAAATGCTGAAGCTTTCTTT CSARDQAVNAEAFF TRBV20-1 . TRBJ1-1 .
TGTGCCAGCAGGGACGCGGTGCGCGGCTCACCCCCCCACTTT CASRDAVRGSPPHF TRBV2 . TRBJ1-6 .
TGTGCCAGCACCGACACAGGGTATTCACCCCTCCACTTT CASTDTGYSPLHF TRBV27 . TRBJ1-6 .
TGTGCCAGCCGGACTCGGCTGGAAAACATTCAGTACTTC CASRTRLENIQYF TRBV12-3/TRBV12-4 . TRBJ2-4 .
TGTGCCAGCAGTTACCGGACAGGGATCGGCGGCTACACCTTC CASSYRTGIGGYTF TRBV12-3/TRBV12-4 . TRBJ1-2 TRBD1
TGTGCCAGCAGCTTAAGGACAGGAGTCTACGAGCAGTACTTC CASSLRTGVYEQYF TRBV7-9 many TRBJ2-7 TRBD1